This TCR beta chain is from a study of shared clonotypes between healthy human individuals. Study-wide results and caveats: The rarefaction results pointed to incomplete sorted-subset sequencing despite large depth.

Regarding this clone: Its target is not known.

There are 16 residues in the CDR3. Germline CDR1 reads SGHDN; CDR2 reads FVKESK. The J segment lost 2 bases and the V segment lost 4 bases, leaving 8 bases of the junction unmatched. Positive CCR7 selection of CD45RO-negative cells yielded the naive CD8 cells, and terminally differentiated effector memory CD45RA+ cells were excluded. Sequencing was performed with immunoSEQ multiplex PCR; in TCRdb, only in-frame clones are kept and a portion is missing. The sample holds about 820,000 clones, 80% to 95% seen once. Sequencing used naive CD8+ T cells sorted from blood. The receptor comes from a man aged 30-40 years in good health. This sequence joins TRBV14 and TRBJ2-7; TRBD2 aligns across 10 bases. CDR3 nucleotides: TGTGCCAGCAGCCCTCAGGGACTAGCGAGAGCCTACGAGCAGTACTTC. Protein product: CASSPQGLARAYEQYF. The full variable domain, completed using reference TRBV14 and TRBJ2-7, is EAGVTQFPSHSVIEKGQTVTLRCDPISGHDNLYWYRRVMGKEIKFLLHFVKESKQDESGMPNNRFLAERTGGTYSTLKVQPAELEDSGVYFCASSPQGLARAYEQYFGPGTRLTVT.